This T cell receptor (beta chain) came from a study of cytomegalovirus exposure and HLA in healthy donors. Study results and limitations: It was reportedly the case that the classifier diagnosed cytomegalovirus status with high specificity and sensitivity.

Clones were sequenced by immunoSEQ multiplex PCR, and TCRdb holds only the in-frame ones, with some missing. The table shows around 190,000 clones, with around 80% occurring only once. As to this clone: Its target is not known.

The germline V gene has CDR1 SGHVS and CDR2 FNYEAQ. V trimming: 1 base; J trimming: 3 bases; junction bases outside the gene matches: 4. The CDR3 has 16 residues. The sequence came from a woman aged 30 to 39 in good health and CMV-seronegative. The chain employs TRBV7-6 and TRBJ1-2; TRBD1 matches 11 bases. Sequencing input: PBMCs. The CDR3, as DNA: TGTGCCAGCAGCTTAGTCCCGGGACAGGGGGACTATGGCTACACCTTC. Amino acid sequence: CASSLVPGQGDYGYTF.